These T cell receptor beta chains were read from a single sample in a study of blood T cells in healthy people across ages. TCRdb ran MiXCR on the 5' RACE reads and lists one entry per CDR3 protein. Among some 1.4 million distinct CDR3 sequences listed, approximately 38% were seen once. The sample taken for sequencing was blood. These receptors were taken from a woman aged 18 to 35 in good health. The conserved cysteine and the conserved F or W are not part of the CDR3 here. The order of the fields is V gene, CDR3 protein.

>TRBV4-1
ASSQDLQGHSNQPQH
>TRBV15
ATRSGQGGQTQY
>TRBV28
ASSPGGGEETQY
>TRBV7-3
ASSLTGARPDEQF
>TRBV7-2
ASSLTGTSAGDTQY
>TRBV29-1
SAHSGGNEQY
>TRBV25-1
ASGLGTNKNEQY
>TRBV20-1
SARLAGAQGGEQF
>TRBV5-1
ASSPKGQANEKLF
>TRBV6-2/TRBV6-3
ASKTSGLTDTQY
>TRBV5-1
ASSVASGPYEQY
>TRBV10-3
AIREGPYTDTQY
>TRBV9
ASSAKGADTQY
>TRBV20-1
SAPPGQRASNEKLF
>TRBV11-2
ASSPTRQGAGYT
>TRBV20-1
SANYLAGGNTGELF
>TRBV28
ASSMGQTYNEQY
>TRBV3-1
ASSQPQGVSYEQY
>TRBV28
ASPLTRTSEKLF
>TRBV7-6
ASSEGPEGQGRQY
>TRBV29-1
SVEMQGGYNEQF
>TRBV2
PSSMGAGGLNEQF
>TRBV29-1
SVPSPGHTDTQY
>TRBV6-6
ASSPTSGIGGYEQY
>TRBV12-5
ASGFGVAGDTYNEQF